Following are 22 T cell receptor beta chains from one sample sequenced in a study of blood T cell repertoires in COVID-19. The table came from immunoSEQ multiplex PCR; TCRdb's copy has only in-frame clones and leaves some out. The sample gives about 400,000 clones, roughly 91% of which show up once; 1.7% is in the top ten. The source material was PBMCs or T cells enriched from blood (not recorded which). These receptors were taken from a woman aged 25 to 39 who had recovered from COVID-19.

This clone appeared a single time. V gene TRBV19 combines with J gene TRBJ2-3; D remains unclear. CDR3 length: 14 residues. The V gene lost 6 bases and the J gene lost 0 bases, with 10 bases spanning the gap. Germline V gives CDR1 LNHDA, CDR2 SQIVND (reference sequence). The CDR3 sequence: CASSPTFSTDTQYF. The CDR3 coding sequence is TGTGCCAGTAGCCCGACATTTAGCACAGATACGCAGTATTTT.

The chain couples TRBV27 to TRBJ2-2; TRBD2 might be the D (6 bases). Germline CDR1 reads MNHEY; CDR2 reads SMNVEV (reference sequence). This CDR3 spans 15 amino acids. Trimming took 6 bases from V and 4 from J, leaving 15 bases between them. CDR3 sequence reads: CASSGGAPVTGELFF. The DNA of the CDR3 is TGTGCCAGCAGCGGGGGAGCCCCGGTCACCGGGGAGCTGTTTTTT.

This chain joins TRBV9 and TRBJ1-1; D gene uncertain. V lost 4 bases and J lost 6, with 16 bases in between. Germline loops: CDR1 SGDLS, CDR2 YYNGEE. The CDR3 has 14 amino acids. The CDR3 loop is CASSPRSNYAEAFF. As DNA, the CDR3 is TGTGCCAGCAGCCCCCGGTCAAACTATGCTGAAGCTTTCTTT.

The chain has TRBV19 and TRBJ1-5; TRBD1 might be the D (5 bases). Germline V gene sequence: CDR1 LNHDA, CDR2 SQIVND (reference sequence). V was trimmed by 3 bases and J by 1 base, leaving 19 bases between them. This CDR3 region has 18 residues. DNA for the CDR3: TGTGCCAGTAGTATTCCTCCGGCGCCAGGGCTGAGCAATCAGCCCCAGCATTTT. This encodes CASSIPPAPGLSNQPQHF.

The CDR3 nucleotides are TGTGCCAGCAGCCTGTCGGTGAACACTGAAGCTTTCTTT. Protein product: CASSLSVNTEAFF. This rearrangement joins TRBV5-5 to TRBJ1-1; D gene unclear. This CDR3 is built from 13 residues. Per germline, CDR1 SGHKS and CDR2 YYEKEE (reference sequence). V was cut by 4 bases and J by 0 bases, with 7 bases left in between.

The V call is TRBV27, the J call TRBJ2-2; 10 nucleotides line up with TRBD1. CDR3 length: 15 residues. With 6 bases clipped from V and 6 bases from J, the junction kept 7 bases outside the gene matches. Germline CDR1 is MNHEY and CDR2 is SMNVEV (reference sequence). CDR3 in DNA: TGTGCCAGCAGCTGGGGACAGGGGTGGGCCGGGGAGCTGTTTTTT. It yields the protein CASSWGQGWAGELFF.

The V call is TRBV6-2 or TRBV6-3, the J call TRBJ2-4; tentative D call: TRBD2 (6 bases). Germline V gene sequence: CDR1 MNHEY, CDR2 SVGEGT. V lost 1 base and J lost 9, with 13 bases in between. The CDR3 extends over 14 amino acids. The CDR3 nucleotides read TGTGCCAGCAGTTACTTGGGCGGGAACGGCATTCAGTACTTC. Residues: CASSYLGGNGIQYF.

The chain is built from TRBV23-1 and TRBJ2-3; D not certain. TRBV23-1 is identified as an open reading frame with a role that is uncertain. V was pared by 2 bases and J by 2 bases, with 11 bases between. CDR3 length: 15 amino acids. In nucleotides, the CDR3 is TGCGCCAGCAGTCAAAGCGTGTCTCTCACAGATACGCAGTATTTT. Amino acid sequence: CASSQSVSLTDTQYF.

The chain joins TRBV2 to TRBJ1-2; possible D gene TRBD1, 6 bases. The CDR3 runs 10 residues. V was clipped by 5 bases and J by 10 bases, with 8 bases between them. Germline V CDR1 and CDR2: SNHLY, FYNNEI. Here the CDR3 reads CASSQGLYTF. In DNA form, the CDR3 reads TGTGCCAGCAGTCAGGGGCTCTACACCTTC.

This clone was recorded only once. V and J are TRBV4-2 and TRBJ2-1; TRBD2 agrees at 7 bases. Trimming cost V 1 base and J 0 bases; bases outside gene matches: 15. The CDR3 covers 20 residues. The germline gives CDR1 LGHNA, CDR2 YNFKEQ. The CDR3 DNA reads as TGTGCCAGCAGCCAAGGAATGTCCTTTTTCGGGACTAACTCCTACAATGAGCAGTTCTTC. This sequence encodes CASSQGMSFFGTNSYNEQFF.

The chain links TRBV30 to TRBJ2-7; 7 bases map to TRBD1. Germline-derived CDR1 and CDR2 are GTSNPN and SVGIG (reference sequence). This CDR3 has 13 amino acids. V lost 1 base, J lost 10 bases, and 10 bases stayed unmatched. The CDR3 nucleotides read TGTGCCTGGAGTGGTAGCAGGGGGTCTATCCAGTACTTC. Translated, it gives CAWSGSRGSIQYF.

The genes are TRBV6-5 and TRBJ1-1, with D perhaps TRBD1 (5 bases). V lost 6 bases, J lost 4 bases, and 15 bases lay in between. CDR3 length: 14 residues. Germline-derived CDR1 and CDR2 are MNHEY and SVGAGI. The CDR3 DNA is TGTGCCAGCAGGGCGCAAAGGGGAGGCACTGAAGCTTTCTTT. Its translation is CASRAQRGGTEAFF.

The chain couples TRBV28 to TRBJ2-3; D is ambiguous. CDR1 is MDHEN and CDR2 is SYDVKM in the germline V gene. The V gene lost 4 bases and the J gene lost 3 bases, with 8 bases spanning the gap. The CDR3 has 13 residues. CDR3 coding DNA: TGTGCCAGCAGTTCCACACAGACAGATACGCAGTATTTT. It yields the protein CASSSTQTDTQYF.

Written as DNA, the CDR3 is TGTGCCAGTACGTCAAAACAGGGGGATACTGGGGCCAACGTCCTGACTTTC. As protein: CASTSKQGDTGANVLTF. The chain links TRBV19 to TRBJ2-6, with TRBD1 matching over 8 bases. The V segment lost 7 bases and the J segment 2 bases; nucleotides outside the gene matches: 10. This CDR3 spans 17 amino acids. Germline CDR1 LNHDA, CDR2 SQIVND (reference sequence). Looking up the rest from reference TRBV19 and TRBJ2-6 gives the full variable domain: DGGITQSPKYLFRKEGQNVTLSCEQNLNHDAMYWYRQDPGQGLRLIYYSQIVNDFQKGDIAEGYSVSREKKESFPLTVTSAQKNPTAFYLCASTSKQGDTGANVLTFGAGSRLTVL.

The genes are TRBV7-3 and TRBJ2-7; unclear D gene. This CDR3 has 13 amino acids. CDR1 is SGHTA, CDR2 FQGTGA, per germline. V dropped 2 bases and J dropped 3 bases, with 8 bases sitting between them. CDR3 nucleotides: TGTGCCAGCAGCTTAGGGCCGCTCTACGAGCAGTACTTC. It yields the protein CASSLGPLYEQYF.

The CDR3 region has the DNA TGTGCCAGCAGCTTGGGGTGGGACAGGGGAAACACCGGGGAGCTGTTTTTT. This gives the protein CASSLGWDRGNTGELFF. This chain joins TRBV5-4 and TRBJ2-2; 10 positions agree with TRBD1. CDR1 SGHNT and CDR2 YYREEE come from the germline V gene (reference sequence). The CDR3 sequence is 17 residues long. V was pared by 0 bases and J by 2 bases, with 4 bases of the junction left unmatched.

The chain combines TRBV7-3 with TRBJ2-1; 14 positions agree with TRBD2. This CDR3 region has 19 residues. Germline loops: CDR1 SGHTA, CDR2 FQGTGA. With 4 bases clipped from V and 3 bases from J, the junction kept 11 bases outside the gene matches. The CDR3, as DNA: TGTGCCAGCAGCTCAAGGGCGGGACTAGCGGGAGTTAACTACAATGAGCAGTTCTTC. Translated: CASSSRAGLAGVNYNEQFF.

As to this clone: Other DNA sequences from this sample encode an identical CDR3 as well. The rearrangement uses TRBV6-5 and TRBJ1-4; D is ambiguous. Trimming removed 5 bases at V and 0 bases at J, with 7 bases between. The CDR3 is 14 amino acids. CDR1 and CDR2 from the germline V gene are MNHEY and SVGAGI. The CDR3, as DNA: TGTGCCAGCAGTCGACGGGCAACTAATGAAAAACTGTTTTTT. Protein: CASSRRATNEKLFF.

The DNA for the CDR3 is TGTGCCAGCAGCCAGGGTGGGGACAACGAGCAGTACTTC. Translation gives CASSQGGDNEQYF. The chain has TRBV4-2 and TRBJ2-7, with D perhaps TRBD1 (6 bases). The CDR3 length is 13 residues. Trimming shortened V by 3 bases and J by 5 bases, and 11 bases separated the two germline ends. Germline V lookup: CDR1 LGHNA, CDR2 YNFKEQ.

This clone was seen once. The CDR3 bases are TGCGCCAGCAACCCCACGAAGGACAGTGTGGGCTATGGCTACACCTTC. This encodes CASNPTKDSVGYGYTF. V usage is TRBV10-2 and J usage is TRBJ1-2; D may be TRBD1 (6 bases). Germline-derived CDR1 and CDR2 are WSHSY and SAAADI. Trimming removed 7 bases from V and 4 bases from J, with 22 bases in between. The CDR3 extends over 16 amino acids.

This chain uses TRBV30 with TRBJ1-6; D is unclear. CDR1 and CDR2 (germline): GTSNPN, SVGIG (reference sequence). The CDR3 consists of 15 residues. The ends were cut back, 2 bases at V and 4 bases at J, with 12 bases in the middle. The CDR3, as DNA: TGTGCCTGGAGTCACGCCGGAGAATATAATTCACCCCTCCACTTT. Translation: CAWSHAGEYNSPLHF.

This chain connects TRBV5-4 to TRBJ1-6, with D possibly TRBD1 on 6 matching bases. Germline V lookup: CDR1 SGHNT, CDR2 YYREEE (reference sequence). The CDR3 has 15 amino acids. V was pared by 1 base and J by 8 bases, with 13 bases between. The CDR3 reads CASSLLPGVYSPLHF. DNA for the CDR3: TGTGCCAGCAGCTTGCTGCCAGGGGTTTATTCACCCCTCCACTTT.